This T cell receptor beta chain emerged from a study of cytomegalovirus exposure and HLA in healthy donors. Study results and limitations: There were some public TCRs occurring in many donors, but most TCR sequences were rare. TCR beta chains numbering some 160 were designated cytomegalovirus-associated.

The validation cohort, a group of over a hundred subjects, included the donors and was separate from the roughly 720-subject first cohort. With respect to this clone: What it recognizes is unknown.

Repertoires were generated with immunoSEQ multiplex PCR, while TCRdb's copy carries only in-frame clones and drops some. Of some 130,000 clones listed, 86% are singletons. The sequence was collected from a man between 18 and 29 years old in good health and CMV-seronegative. The sample consisted of PBMCs.

CDR3 sequence reads: CAWSGEGGRETQYF. CDR3 DNA sequence: TGTGCCTGGAGTGGAGAAGGGGGCCGAGAGACCCAGTACTTC. The V call is TRBV30, the J call TRBJ2-5, with 7 positions matching TRBD1. CDR1 GTSNPN and CDR2 SVGIG come from the germline V gene (reference sequence). V shed 1 base, J shed 4 bases, and the junction held 6 bases outside the gene matches. There are 14 residues in the CDR3. The full variable domain, with the rest looked up from reference TRBV30 and TRBJ2-5, is SQTIHQWPATLVQPVGSPLSLECTVEGTSNPNLYWYRQAAGRGLQLLFYSVGIGQISSEVPQNLSASRPQDRQFILSSKKLLLSDSGFYLCAWSGEGGRETQYFGPGTRLLVL.